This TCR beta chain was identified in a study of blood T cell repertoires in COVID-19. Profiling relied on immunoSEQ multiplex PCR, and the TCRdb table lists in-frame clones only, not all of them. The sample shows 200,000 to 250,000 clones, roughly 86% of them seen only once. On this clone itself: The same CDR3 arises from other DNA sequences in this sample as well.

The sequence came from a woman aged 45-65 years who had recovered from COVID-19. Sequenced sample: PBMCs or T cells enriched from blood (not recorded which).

The CDR3 region is CAWSVGDSYNEQFF. The DNA of the CDR3 is TGTGCCTGGAGTGTAGGGGACTCCTACAATGAGCAGTTCTTC. J is TRBJ2-1 and V is TRBV30; the D gene is possibly TRBD1 (5 bases). There are 14 residues in the CDR3. CDR1 GTSNPN and CDR2 SVGIG come from the germline V gene (reference sequence). With 0 bases removed from V and 0 bases from J, the gap between germline ends came to 6 bases.